Shown below are 19 T cell receptor beta chains from a single sample sequenced in a study of Ad26.COV2.S vaccination and SARS-CoV-2 variants. Repertoires were generated with immunoSEQ multiplex PCR, while TCRdb's copy carries only in-frame clones and drops some. The table shows just over 350,000 clones, with 92% occurring only once. Sample: peripheral blood, taken after recovery from COVID-19. All receptors derive from a human donor who had recovered from COVID-19.

The chain couples TRBV7-6 to TRBJ1-5, with D perhaps matching TRBD1 (6 bases). The germline V gene has CDR1 SGHVS and CDR2 FNYEAQ. This CDR3 is 15 amino acids long. Trimming removed 0 bases at V and 5 bases at J, with 11 bases between. As DNA, the CDR3 is TGTGCCAGCAGCTTAGCAGGGGGTAGGGATCAGCCCCAGCATTTT. It codes for CASSLAGGRDQPQHF.

J is TRBJ2-5 and V is TRBV19, with 9 bases matching TRBD1. Germline CDR1 LNHDA, CDR2 SQIVND (reference sequence). V lost 7 bases, J lost 4 bases, and 10 bases stayed unmatched. This CDR3 region has 15 residues. The CDR3 DNA reads TGTGCCAGTACCAGGGGACAGGGAAGGGGAGAGACCCAGTACTTC. It is translated as CASTRGQGRGETQYF.

This chain connects TRBV6-6 to TRBJ1-5, with 8 bases aligning to TRBD1. The CDR3 contains 14 residues. Germline V CDR1 and CDR2: MNHNY, SVGAGI (reference sequence). V dropped 4 bases and J dropped 8; count of bases not matched to a gene: 7. The CDR3 is CASSFPDRAKPQHF. The DNA of the CDR3 is TGTGCCAGCAGTTTTCCGGACAGGGCCAAGCCCCAGCATTTT.

The V call is TRBV5-6, the J call TRBJ1-6; 9 bases agree with TRBD1. The ends lost 0 bases at V and 8 bases at J; junction bases unmatched: 6. Germline V lookup: CDR1 SGHDT, CDR2 YYEEEE. The CDR3 is 16 amino acids. Here the CDR3 DNA reads TGTGCCAGCAGCTTGGTAGGGACAGGGTTGCATTCACCCCTCCACTTT. As protein: CASSLVGTGLHSPLHF.

This chain links TRBV5-6 with TRBJ1-6; the D is unclear. CDR1 is SGHDT, CDR2 YYEEEE, per germline. CDR3 length: 17 residues. V was trimmed by 1 base and J by 0 bases, leaving 11 bases between them. The CDR3: CASSLRQKSSYNSPLHF. For the CDR3, the DNA is TGTGCCAGCAGCTTGCGGCAGAAGAGCTCCTATAATTCACCCCTCCACTTT.

This chain links TRBV7-2 with TRBJ2-3; no firm D call. The CDR3 contains 14 residues. V lost 9 bases, J lost 6 bases, and 19 bases lay in between. Germline V gives CDR1 SGHTA, CDR2 FQGNSA. CDR3: CASSPGYVQDTQYF. CDR3 sequence (DNA): TGTGCCAGTTCGCCGGGCTATGTCCAGGATACGCAGTATTTT.

The chain is built from TRBV5-6 and TRBJ1-4; D may be TRBD1 (5 bases). Germline assignment: CDR1 SGHDT and CDR2 YYEEEE. V dropped 2 bases and J dropped 3 bases, with 11 bases sitting between them. This CDR3 region has 15 residues. CDR3 bases: TGTGCCAGCAGCTTTAAGGGGTCGGCTAATGAAAAACTGTTTTTT. The encoded protein is CASSFKGSANEKLFF.

This chain connects TRBV4-1 to TRBJ2-7; 7 bases agree with TRBD2. This CDR3 contains 15 residues. V lost 2 bases, J lost 7 bases, and 11 bases stayed unmatched. Germline V gene sequence: CDR1 MGHRA, CDR2 YSYEKL. The CDR3 loop reads CASSQLHSGVREQYF. For the CDR3, the DNA is TGCGCCAGCAGCCAACTTCACAGCGGGGTAAGAGAGCAGTACTTC.

This clone was found a few times. The V call is TRBV5-1, the J call TRBJ2-7; either TRBD1 or TRBD2 may supply D (5 bases each). The CDR3 runs to 13 residues. Germline V CDR1 and CDR2: SGHRS, YFSETQ. V lost 3 bases and J lost 2, with 9 bases in between. The CDR3 sequence is CASSWDGPYEQYF. The DNA for the CDR3 is TGCGCCAGCAGCTGGGACGGGCCCTACGAGCAGTACTTC.

The V and J genes are TRBV5-1 and TRBJ1-5; TRBD1 matches at 7 bases. Germline V gene data show CDR1 as SGHRS and CDR2 as YFSETQ. The CDR3 runs to 15 residues. J gave up 0 bases and V 2 bases, and 2 bases lay outside the gene matches. The CDR3: CASSFGQDSNQPQHF. CDR3 nucleotide sequence: TGCGCCAGCAGCTTTGGACAGGATAGCAATCAGCCCCAGCATTTT.

This chain connects TRBV9 to TRBJ2-3; 10 positions agree with TRBD1. Trimming cost V 5 bases and J 6 bases; bases outside gene matches: 6. This CDR3 is 14 amino acids long. Germline loops: CDR1 SGDLS, CDR2 YYNGEE. The CDR3 loop reads CASRPGQGPDTQYF. The CDR3 DNA reads as TGTGCCAGCAGACCGGGACAGGGGCCCGATACGCAGTATTTT.

The V gene is TRBV7-2, the J gene TRBJ2-3; 9 bases line up with TRBD2. This CDR3 is 16 amino acids long. The germline V gene has CDR1 SGHTA and CDR2 FQGNSA. The V and J ends lost 2 bases and 8 bases, in that order; junction bases with no gene match: 11. The CDR3 DNA sequence: TGTGCCAGCAGCTTAACCCGGACTAGCGCCCACGCTACGCAGTATTTT. It translates to CASSLTRTSAHATQYF.

This chain links TRBV6-6 with TRBJ1-6; D gene uncertain. V dropped 2 bases and J dropped 7 bases, with 9 bases sitting between them. Germline CDR1 and CDR2: MNHNY and SVGAGI (reference sequence). This CDR3 spans 14 amino acids. Here the CDR3 DNA reads TGTGCCAGCAGTTACGATGGGATCAATTCACCCCTCCACTTT. Translation: CASSYDGINSPLHF.

J is TRBJ2-3 and V is TRBV11-2; D remains unclear. This CDR3 spans 15 amino acids. Germline V gene sequence: CDR1 SGHAT, CDR2 FQNNGV. Trimming took off 5 bases at V and 2 bases at J, with 14 bases between the two ends. The CDR3 sequence: CASSPAGYNTDTQYF. In DNA form, the CDR3 reads TGTGCCAGCAGCCCGGCAGGATACAACACAGATACGCAGTATTTT. The entire variable domain, with the rest obtained from reference TRBV11-2 and TRBJ2-3, is as follows: EAGVAQSPRYKIIEKRQSVAFWCNPISGHATLYWYQQILGQGPKLLIQFQNNGVVDDSQLPKDRFSAERLKGVDSTLKIQPAKLEDSAVYLCASSPAGYNTDTQYFGPGTRLTVL.

The chain uses TRBV19 and TRBJ1-4; D possibly corresponds to TRBD1 (5 bases). The CDR3 extends over 14 amino acids. Trimming cost V 5 bases and J 0 bases, with 7 bases left between them. Germline assignment: CDR1 LNHDA and CDR2 SQIVND (reference sequence). The DNA for the CDR3 is TGTGCCAGTAGTCCACAGGCAACTAATGAAAAACTGTTTTTT. Translation gives CASSPQATNEKLFF.

This clone has only one observation. V is TRBV5-5 and J is TRBJ1-1, with D possibly TRBD1 on 5 matching bases. Trimming removed 6 bases from V and 5 bases from J, with 14 bases in between. Germline V gives CDR1 SGHKS, CDR2 YYEKEE (reference sequence). CDR3 size: 13 residues. CDR3 sequence: CASIYWGRTEAFF. The CDR3 bases are TGTGCCAGCATCTACTGGGGGAGGACTGAAGCTTTCTTT.

As to this clone: The same CDR3 is also encoded by other DNA sequences in this sample. The chain joins TRBV2 to TRBJ1-3, with a possible D match to TRBD1 (6 bases). The CDR3 is made up of 16 amino acids. Trimming pared 9 bases from V and 2 bases from J, leaving 20 bases between. CDR1 and CDR2 from the germline V gene are SNHLY and FYNNEI. Here the CDR3 reads CASKVSGVKPGNTIYF. CDR3 sequence (DNA): TGTGCCAGTAAAGTTTCAGGGGTCAAACCTGGAAACACCATATATTTT. The entire variable domain, with the rest obtained from reference TRBV2 and TRBJ1-3, is as follows: EPEVTQTPSHQVTQMGQEVILRCVPISNHLYFYWYRQILGQKVEFLVSFYNNEISEKSEIFDDQFSVERPDGSNFTLKIRSTKLEDSAMYFCASKVSGVKPGNTIYFGEGSWLTVV.

The chain carries TRBV6-5 and TRBJ2-7; tentative D call: TRBD1 (5 bases). Germline V gene sequence: CDR1 MNHEY, CDR2 SVGAGI. V lost 2 bases, J lost 4 bases, and 15 bases lay in between. The CDR3 extends over 15 amino acids. This chain's CDR3 is CASSYGQGSAYEQYF. The CDR3 DNA reads as TGTGCCAGCAGTTACGGTCAGGGTTCGGCGTACGAGCAGTACTTC.

The chain uses TRBV5-6 and TRBJ1-2; 7 bases align to TRBD1. V trimming: 0 bases; J trimming: 2 bases; junction bases outside the gene matches: 7. The V gene's germline CDR1 is SGHDT and CDR2 YYEEEE. The CDR3 consists of 16 residues. As DNA, the CDR3 is TGTGCCAGCAGCTTGGCCCTCACAGGGGCAAACTATGGCTACACCTTC. Encoded protein: CASSLALTGANYGYTF.